These T cell receptor beta chains were read from a single sample in a study of CD8+ T cells in alopecia areata. Using immunoSEQ multiplex PCR, the repertoire was profiled, and TCRdb retains in-frame clones only, with some absent. In the table there are 150,000 or so clones, 45% to 60% of which are singletons. The specimen was CD4+ T cells sorted from blood. The origin of the receptors is a human donor with alopecia areata. The CDR3 runs from the conserved cysteine through the conserved F or W. Each record gives: clone size, D gene, V gene, J gene, CDR3 protein, CDR3 DNA. The D gene is left open where the match is weak. Some rows mark clone size as missing; the rest say once, few, many or name a class of expanded clone.

few,TRBD1,TRBV13,TRBJ2-1,CASSYRGGQFF,TGTGCCAGCAGCTACAGGGGTGGGCAGTTCTTC
-,-,TRBV6-5,TRBJ2-7,CASSLRDNYEQYF,TGTGCCAGCAGCCTCCGGGACAACTACGAGCAGTACTTC
-,-,TRBV29-1,TRBJ1-1,CSVVVPKDHSEAFF,TGCAGCGTTGTGGTCCCCAAGGATCATTCTGAAGCTTTCTTT
-,-,TRBV2,TRBJ1-1,CASSDKGRRTEAFF,TGTGCCAGCAGTGACAAGGGTAGGCGGACTGAAGCTTTCTTT
-,-,TRBV7-9,TRBJ2-6,CASSLVGTGANVLTF,TGTGCCAGCAGCTTAGTGGGTACTGGGGCCAACGTCCTGACTTTC
few,-,TRBV29-1,TRBJ1-2,CSVKMDSNYGYTF,TGCAGCGTCAAAATGGACTCGAACTATGGCTACACCTTC
-,TRBD2,TRBV6-5,TRBJ2-1,CASIAGGLGDEQFF,TGTGCCAGCATCGCGGGAGGCCTTGGGGATGAGCAGTTCTTC
-,-,TRBV30,TRBJ1-3,CAGGLTGNTIYF,TGTGCCGGAGGTTTGACGGGAAACACCATATATTTT
few,-,TRBV7-2,TRBJ2-3,CAITPLDTQYF,TGTGCCATCACGCCCCTAGATACGCAGTATTTT
-,TRBD2,TRBV5-4,TRBJ2-7,CASSLGPGGNEQYF,TGTGCCAGCAGCCTGGGACCGGGGGGGAACGAGCAGTACTTC
few,TRBD1,TRBV15,TRBJ2-1,CATSVDRVASYNEQFF,TGTGCCACCAGCGTAGACAGGGTTGCTTCCTACAATGAGCAGTTCTTC
-,-,TRBV6-1,TRBJ1-2,CASSIGPSNGYTF,TGTGCCAGCAGTATCGGACCGTCGAATGGCTACACCTTC
few,-,TRBV29-1,TRBJ2-2,CSVGRVGGELFF,TGCAGCGTTGGAAGAGTAGGCGGGGAGCTGTTTTTT
-,-,TRBV30,TRBJ1-1,CAWRVAQNTEAFF,TGTGCCTGGAGAGTGGCCCAGAACACTGAAGCTTTCTTT
few,TRBD1,TRBV28,TRBJ1-5,CASSPGTGVGNQPQHF,TGTGCCAGCAGCCCCGGGACAGGGGTCGGCAATCAGCCCCAGCATTTT
once,-,TRBV9,TRBJ2-7,CASSVESSGEQYF,TGTGCCAGCAGCGTAGAATCTAGTGGCGAGCAGTACTTC
-,-,TRBV5-4,TRBJ1-1,CASSLAGDTEAFF,TGTGCCAGCAGCTTGGCGGGGGACACTGAAGCTTTCTTT
few,-,TRBV27,TRBJ2-7,CASSRPESSYEQYF,TGTGCCAGCAGTCGCCCCGAGAGCAGCTACGAGCAGTACTTC
-,-,TRBV27,TRBJ1-1,CASSPLFGVDTEAFF,TGTGCCAGCAGTCCGCTTTTCGGGGTAGACACTGAAGCTTTCTTT
-,-,TRBV4-1,TRBJ2-7,CASSQGDRYSYEQYF,TGCGCCAGCAGCCAAGGGGACCGCTACTCCTACGAGCAGTACTTC
few,-,TRBV30,TRBJ1-1,CAWSVLGNTEAFF,TGTGCCTGGAGTGTACTAGGAAACACTGAAGCTTTCTTT
-,-,TRBV29-1,TRBJ2-3,CSVGLRIVPDTQYF,TGCAGCGTTGGGTTGAGGATAGTCCCAGATACGCAGTATTTT
-,TRBD2,TRBV23-1,TRBJ2-5,CASSHTSGSYQETQYF,TGCGCCAGCAGCCACACTAGCGGGAGCTACCAAGAGACCCAGTACTTC
-,-,TRBV7-8,TRBJ2-1,CASSNALIKEQFF,TGTGCCAGCAGCAACGCACTTATCAAAGAGCAGTTCTTC
-,-,TRBV29-1,TRBJ2-2,CSVDSQSTGELFF,TGCAGCGTTGACAGTCAGTCAACCGGGGAGCTGTTTTTT
once,-,TRBV5-1,TRBJ2-3,CASSLTERTQYF,TGCGCCAGCAGCTTAACCGAGCGTACGCAGTATTTT
-,-,TRBV29-1,TRBJ2-1,CSGLSIRGFIEQFF,TGCAGCGGACTTTCCATCAGGGGCTTCATTGAGCAGTTCTTC
-,TRBD2,TRBV10-3,TRBJ2-1,CAISTGTSAIEQFF,TGTGCCATCAGTACCGGGACTAGCGCTATAGAGCAGTTCTTC
-,TRBD1,TRBV29-1,TRBJ1-2,CSVDKGQTGNGYGYTF,TGCAGCGTGGACAAGGGACAGACAGGGAATGGCTATGGCTACACCTTC
few,TRBD1,TRBV5-1,TRBJ2-1,CASSSRQGPGDEQFF,TGCGCCAGCAGCTCCCGACAGGGCCCAGGGGATGAGCAGTTCTTC
-,-,TRBV7-9,TRBJ1-1,CASSLARPFLSEAFF,TGTGCCAGCAGCTTAGCGAGGCCGTTTTTGTCGGAAGCTTTCTTT
-,-,TRBV6-5,TRBJ2-7,CASRIQGTPSYEQYF,TGTGCCAGCAGAATACAGGGAACGCCATCCTACGAGCAGTACTTC
few,-,TRBV30,TRBJ1-1,CAWSNLGGEAFF,TGTGCCTGGAGTAACTTGGGCGGTGAAGCTTTCTTT
few,-,TRBV27,TRBJ2-6,CASSLTGANVLTF,TGTGCCAGCAGTTTAACCGGGGCCAACGTCCTGACTTTC
-,-,TRBV5-1,TRBJ2-3,CASSRRDTDTQYF,TGCGCCAGCAGTCGACGAGACACAGATACGCAGTATTTT
few,-,TRBV27,TRBJ2-1,CASSLQGIGYDEQFF,TGTGCCAGCAGTTTGCAGGGTATAGGTTACGATGAGCAGTTCTTC
-,-,TRBV29-1,TRBJ2-4,CSVSGAIAKNIQYF,TGCAGCGTGTCGGGGGCTATAGCCAAAAACATTCAGTACTTC
-,-,TRBV30,TRBJ1-1,CAWWPSLNTEAFF,TGTGCCTGGTGGCCCAGCCTGAACACTGAAGCTTTCTTT
-,-,TRBV4-1,TRBJ2-5,CASSQDGSQGGETQYF,TGCGCCAGCAGCCAAGACGGATCCCAGGGCGGAGAGACCCAGTACTTC
-,-,TRBV5-1,TRBJ1-1,CASSLRAPAEDTEAFF,TGCGCCAGCAGCTTGCGGGCCCCCGCGGAGGACACTGAAGCTTTCTTT
once,-,TRBV2,TRBJ2-3,CASSLTRLDSTDTQYF,TGTGCCAGCAGCCTCACCCGACTCGATTCCACAGATACGCAGTATTTT